The 13 T cell receptor beta chains reported below all come from one sample, sequenced in a study of blood T cell repertoires in COVID-19. Produced via immunoSEQ multiplex PCR; TCRdb's table is partial and in-frame only. This table has about 190,000 clones, approximately 81% appearing once. Sequenced sample: peripheral blood. The receptors were sampled from a human donor in a cohort sampled during active COVID-19.

The CDR3 sequence: CASSHGRTGDGYTF. CDR3 DNA: TGCGCCAGCAGCCATGGCAGGACAGGGGACGGCTACACCTTC. The genes are TRBV5-1 and TRBJ1-2; 9 positions agree with TRBD1. CDR1 and CDR2 (germline): SGHRS, YFSETQ. The CDR3 consists of 14 residues. J gave up 8 bases and V 4 bases, and 9 bases lay outside the gene matches.

This clone was recorded once. J is TRBJ1-1 and V is TRBV5-1; D gene uncertain. The CDR3 runs to 14 residues. Trimming removed 5 bases from V and 0 bases from J, with 11 bases in between. Germline values: CDR1 SGHRS, CDR2 YFSETQ. The CDR3 DNA follows: TGCGCCAGCAGACACGGGTCGATGAACACTGAAGCTTTCTTT. Its translation is CASRHGSMNTEAFF.

In its sample, this clone is medium-sized. This rearrangement joins TRBV28 to TRBJ1-5; TRBD1 matches at 7 bases. This CDR3 spans 14 amino acids. V was pared by 8 bases and J by 5 bases, with 9 bases of the junction left unmatched. Per the germline V gene, CDR1 is MDHEN and CDR2 is SYDVKM. The CDR3 region is CASAGTVDDQPQHF. The CDR3 region has the DNA TGTGCCAGCGCCGGGACAGTTGACGATCAGCCCCAGCATTTT.

The chain is built from TRBV19 and TRBJ2-4, with 9 bases identical to TRBD1. Trimming took 6 bases from V and 6 from J; bases not matched to a gene: 9. This CDR3 has 15 residues. The germline V gene has CDR1 LNHDA and CDR2 SQIVND (reference sequence). CDR3: CASSRDRDAGNIQYF. In DNA form, the CDR3 reads TGTGCCAGTAGCCGGGACAGGGATGCTGGAAACATTCAGTACTTC.

The J gene is TRBJ2-1, the V gene TRBV27; 10 bases fit TRBD2. V gave up 5 bases and J gave up 0 bases; unmatched junction bases: 19. CDR1 and CDR2 from the germline V gene are MNHEY and SMNVEV (reference sequence). The CDR3 runs to 21 residues. CDR3 amino acids: CASSPTRVGEAGGPSYNEQFF. The DNA for the CDR3 is TGTGCCAGCAGTCCAACCCGCGTTGGGGAAGCGGGGGGGCCCTCCTACAATGAGCAGTTCTTC.

The rearrangement joins TRBV29-1 to TRBJ1-5; D perhaps matches TRBD1 (6 bases). Germline V CDR1 and CDR2: SQVTM, ANQGSEA. V was trimmed by 6 bases and J by 9 bases, leaving 18 bases between them. CDR3 size: 13 residues. CDR3 loop: CSVAMTGGRPQHF. In DNA form, the CDR3 reads TGCAGCGTAGCGATGACAGGCGGTAGGCCCCAGCATTTT.

The chain combines TRBV7-2 with TRBJ1-5; D not certain. The V end was cut by 0 bases, the J end by 0 bases, with 3 bases between. Germline assignment: CDR1 SGHTA and CDR2 FQGNSA. The CDR3 consists of 14 residues. The CDR3 sequence: CASSLANSNQPQHF. In DNA, the CDR3 is TGTGCCAGCAGCTTAGCCAATAGCAATCAGCCCCAGCATTTT.

The chain has TRBV14 and TRBJ2-7; 7 bases fit TRBD1. Germline CDR1 and CDR2: SGHDN and FVKESK. Trimming cost V 4 bases and J 4 bases; bases outside gene matches: 10. The CDR3 is made up of 15 amino acids. The chain's CDR3 is CASSPQGVARYEQYF. CDR3 DNA: TGTGCCAGCAGCCCTCAGGGGGTCGCTAGGTACGAGCAGTACTTC.

This clone was detected a few times. The chain joins TRBV7-8 to TRBJ1-1, with unresolved D. The V end lost 1 base, the J end lost 4 bases, and 13 bases lay between the germline ends. CDR3 length: 15 residues. The germline CDR1 and CDR2 sequences are SGHVS and FQNEAQ. The CDR3, as DNA: TGTGCCAGCAGCTTAGGATTTCGAGGGCGCACTGAAGCTTTCTTT. Protein: CASSLGFRGRTEAFF. The full variable domain, completed using reference TRBV7-8 and TRBJ1-1, is GAGVSQSPRYKVAKRGQDVALRCDPISGHVSLFWYQQALGQGPEFLTYFQNEAQLDKSGLPSDRFFAERPEGSVSTLKIQRTQQEDSAVYLCASSLGFRGRTEAFFGQGTRLTVV.

The chain employs TRBV4-1 and TRBJ1-2; no definite D call. V was clipped by 6 bases and J by 6 bases, with 23 bases between them. In germline, CDR1 is MGHRA, CDR2 YSYEKL. The CDR3 is 16 amino acids. DNA for the CDR3: TGCGCCAGCAGGAATGCAGGAGGCTCCTGGAGGAATGGCTACACCTTC. Residues: CASRNAGGSWRNGYTF.

V usage is TRBV9 and J usage is TRBJ1-2; D possibly corresponds to TRBD1 (6 bases). Trimming removed 7 bases from V and 5 bases from J, with 12 bases in between. This CDR3 has 12 amino acids. The V gene's germline CDR1 is SGDLS and CDR2 YYNGEE. CDR3 nucleotides: TGTGCCAGCGCGGGCAGGGGATATGGCTACACCTTC. Its protein product is CASAGRGYGYTF.

The chain employs TRBV28 and TRBJ1-1, with 7 positions matching TRBD1. Germline CDR1 and CDR2: MDHEN and SYDVKM. Germline trimming cut 7 bases from V and 3 bases from J; bases unmatched to any gene: 8. The CDR3 runs 14 residues. For the CDR3, the DNA is TGTGCCAGCACCACAAATAGGGGGCACACTGAAGCTTTCTTT. It encodes CASTTNRGHTEAFF.

The chain employs TRBV5-4 and TRBJ1-1, with unresolved D. The germline gives CDR1 SGHNT, CDR2 YYREEE (reference sequence). The CDR3 totals 15 residues. Trimming took off 0 bases at V and 1 base at J, with 10 bases between the two ends. DNA for the CDR3: TGTGCCAGCAGCTTGGCTAGGACTGCGAACACTGAAGCTTTCTTT. This translates into CASSLARTANTEAFF.